The source of this TCR beta chain is a study of OX40 agonist ivuxolimab in advanced cancers. Study observations and caveats: Which antigen the expanded peripheral T cells recognized is unknown.

Data came from immunoSEQ multiplex PCR; TCRdb stores just in-frame clones and leaves some out. Of tens of thousands of clones listed, roughly 81% were seen once; the top ten hold less than 25%. This clone was recorded only once. Its antigen is not identified. The CDR3 loop spans 14 amino acids. Germline CDR1 and CDR2: MDHEN and SYDVKM. The V gene end was trimmed by 7 bases and the J gene end by 5 bases; junction bases not matched to a gene: 8. The TCR comes from an adult with an advanced solid tumor such as melanoma, head and neck, liver or kidney cancer. J is TRBJ2-7 and V is TRBV28; the match to TRBD2 covers 10 bases. The input for sequencing was CD4+ or CD8+ T cells sorted from blood, taken in a trial of the OX40 agonist ivuxolimab. CDR3 sequence (DNA): TGTGCCAGCACCCCCCGTAGCGGGAGGAACGAGCAGTACTTC. Protein: CASTPRSGRNEQYF.